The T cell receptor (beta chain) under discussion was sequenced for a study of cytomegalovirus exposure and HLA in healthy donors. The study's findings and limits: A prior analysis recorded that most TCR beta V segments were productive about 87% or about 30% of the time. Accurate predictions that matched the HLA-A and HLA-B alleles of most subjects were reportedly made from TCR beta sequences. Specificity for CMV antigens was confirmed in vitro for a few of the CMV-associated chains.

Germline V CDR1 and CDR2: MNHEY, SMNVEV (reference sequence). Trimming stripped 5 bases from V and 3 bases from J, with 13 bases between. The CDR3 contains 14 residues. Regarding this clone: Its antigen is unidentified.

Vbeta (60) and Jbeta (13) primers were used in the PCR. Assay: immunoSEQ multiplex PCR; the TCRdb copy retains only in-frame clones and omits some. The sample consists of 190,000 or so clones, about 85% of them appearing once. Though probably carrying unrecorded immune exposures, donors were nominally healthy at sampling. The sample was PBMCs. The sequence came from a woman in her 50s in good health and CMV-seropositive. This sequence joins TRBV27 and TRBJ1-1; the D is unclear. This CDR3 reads CASSPSGGDTEAFF. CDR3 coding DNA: TGTGCCAGCAGTCCGAGCGGTGGGGACACTGAAGCTTTCTTT.